This T cell receptor beta chain was found in a study of regulatory T cells in long-lasting Graves disease. The overall study: Persistent Graves' disease required over 5 years of antithyroid drugs and positive TSH receptor antibodies.

This clonotype was recorded only once. Antigen unknown. A much larger clone lies a single base off, so this may be a read error. The final CDR3 position lacks the conserved phenylalanine or tryptophan, pointing to a likely read error. Combining iRepertoire HTBI primers with Arm-PCR of CDR3 regions, the authors built TCR beta libraries. From the multiplex PCR reads, TCRdb called clonotypes with MiXCR, one entry per CDR3 protein. Of hundreds of thousands of distinct CDR3 sequences listed, 20% to 25% are singletons. Study outcomes and limitations: Among the persistent patients, some 2,900 public clonotypes were shared, more than the 850 to 1,000 shared among new patients. Relative to newly diagnosed Graves' patients, persistent ones had lower TCR diversity. TRBV28 was favored in persistent disease, as were TRBJ1-2 and TRBJ2-5.

The germline CDR1 and CDR2 sequences are DFQATT and SNEGSKA (reference sequence). The CDR3 has 13 residues. V shed 6 bases and J 5 bases; nucleotides not matched to a gene: 9. This sample's time point: persistent/refractory GD, antithyroid drugs over 5 years with positive TRAb. The authors made the TCR library using RNA they extracted from PBMCs. The chain is built from TRBV20-1 and TRBJ2-5; TRBD2 matches 7 bases. This specimen was peripheral blood mononuclear cells (PBMCs), taken when the disease was refractory, from a patient treated with antithyroid drugs. The TCR comes from a female donor with Graves disease. The CDR3 loop is CSANPSGEETQYS. As DNA, the CDR3 is TGCAGTGCAAACCCTAGCGGTGAGGAGACCCAGTACTCC.